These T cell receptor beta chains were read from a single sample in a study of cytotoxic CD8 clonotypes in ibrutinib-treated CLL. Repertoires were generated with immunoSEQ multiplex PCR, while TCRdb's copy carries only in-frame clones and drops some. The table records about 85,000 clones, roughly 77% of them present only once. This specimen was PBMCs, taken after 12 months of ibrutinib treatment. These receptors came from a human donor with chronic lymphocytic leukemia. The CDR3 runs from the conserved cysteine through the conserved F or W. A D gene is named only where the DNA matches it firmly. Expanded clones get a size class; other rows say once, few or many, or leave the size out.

TGCGCCAGCAGCCCCGGACTAGCGGGGGCCCTCGAGCAGTTCTTC	CASSPGLAGALEQFF	-	TRBJ2-1	TRBV5-1	TRBD2
TGTGCCAGCAGCTTATCGAACTATGGCTACACCTTC	CASSLSNYGYTF	-	TRBJ1-2	TRBV7-6	-
TGTGCCAGCAGCCCCCTAGCGGGAGGCGCAGATACGCAGTATTTT	CASSPLAGGADTQYF	-	TRBJ2-3	TRBV9	TRBD2
TGCGCCAGCAGCTTCGTTTCGGGCAGCCAAGAGACCCAGTACTTC	CASSFVSGSQETQYF	-	TRBJ2-5	TRBV5-1	-
TGTGCCAGCAGCAACCGGGGGTATGGCTACACCTTC	CASSNRGYGYTF	-	TRBJ1-2	TRBV28	-
TGTGCCAGCTCACCACCGTCGGGGTTGGTGTACACTGAAGCTTTCTTT	CASSPPSGLVYTEAFF	-	TRBJ1-1	TRBV18	-
TGTGCCAGCAGCTTAACAGGGCTCGGGGACGAGCAGTACTTC	CASSLTGLGDEQYF	-	TRBJ2-7	TRBV7-3	-
TGTGCCACCAGCAGAGGGGTGACCAACTATGGCTACACCTTC	CATSRGVTNYGYTF	-	TRBJ1-2	TRBV15	-
TGTGCCAGCAGCCCCCAGGGGGGTAGGTCTGGGACTAGCGGGAGTGGTGAGACCCAGTACTTC	CASSPQGGRSGTSGSGETQYF	-	TRBJ2-5	TRBV7-6	TRBD2
TGTGCCAGCAGCCCCGGGGTCTATGGCTACACCTTC	CASSPGVYGYTF	-	TRBJ1-2	TRBV13	-
TGTGCCAGCAGCGTAGGAGCCCGAGCGGCCGGGGAGACCCAGTACTTC	CASSVGARAAGETQYF	-	TRBJ2-5	TRBV9	-
TGCGCCAGCAGCCAAGCCAGCGGGGCGTACAATGAGCAGTTCTTC	CASSQASGAYNEQFF	-	TRBJ2-1	TRBV4-3	TRBD2
TGCGCCAGCAGCTTGGCACTCGGCCTTCCGAACACTGAAGCTTTCTTT	CASSLALGLPNTEAFF	once	TRBJ1-1	TRBV5-1	-
TGTGCCAGCAGCCCCCTAGCGGGGGGCGTCAATGAGCAGTTCTTC	CASSPLAGGVNEQFF	-	TRBJ2-1	TRBV7-9	TRBD2
TGTGCCAGCAGTGAATCAGCGGGGGGCCCCTACGAGCAGTACTTC	CASSESAGGPYEQYF	many	TRBJ2-7	TRBV6-1	TRBD2
TGTGCCAGTGGACACAGGGGGGGGCATAATTCACCCCTCCACTTT	CASGHRGGHNSPLHF	-	TRBJ1-6	TRBV19	TRBD1
TGTGCCAGCACGCCCGGGCAGGGAAATCAGCCCCAGCATTTT	CASTPGQGNQPQHF	few	TRBJ1-5	TRBV9	-
TGTGCCAGCAGTGGTGGGGGGGAGACCCAGTACTTC	CASSGGGETQYF	-	TRBJ2-5	TRBV28	-
TGTGCCAGCAGTTTATCCGGGACAGCAACTAATGAAAAACTGTTTTTT	CASSLSGTATNEKLFF	once	TRBJ1-4	TRBV28	TRBD1
TGTGCCAGCACCCCGTCGGGGGAGCCCGGGACCCAGTACTTC	CASTPSGEPGTQYF	-	TRBJ2-5	TRBV7-8	-
TGTGCCAGCAGCCAGGGGCCTAGCTCCGGTGAGCAGTTCTTC	CASSQGPSSGEQFF	-	TRBJ2-1	TRBV7-6	-
TGTGCCAGCAGCTTAGCGCTGGGGGGCACCGGGGAGCTGTTTTTT	CASSLALGGTGELFF	-	TRBJ2-2	TRBV11-2	-
TGTGCCAGCAGTTTAGGGTGGGGGGACACCGGGGAGCTGTTTTTT	CASSLGWGDTGELFF	-	TRBJ2-2	TRBV28	-
TGTGCCAGCAGCTTAGCGCCTGGGACTAGCGTGGGGGATACGCAGTATTTT	CASSLAPGTSVGDTQYF	-	TRBJ2-3	TRBV7-2	TRBD2
TGTGCCAGCAGCCCTCTGTTGGAGAACACTGAAGCTTTCTTT	CASSPLLENTEAFF	-	TRBJ1-1	TRBV6-1	-
TGTGCCAGCAGTCCTAATATGAACACTGAAGCTTTCTTT	CASSPNMNTEAFF	-	TRBJ1-1	TRBV28	-
TGTGCCAGCAGCTTAGCGCCGGGACAGGGGGTGAACATTCAGTACTTC	CASSLAPGQGVNIQYF	medium-sized	TRBJ2-4	TRBV7-9	TRBD1
TGTGCCAGCAGCTTAGGAGCGGGGGGTCGGGTAGAGACCCAGTACTTC	CASSLGAGGRVETQYF	few	TRBJ2-5	TRBV7-2	TRBD2
TGTGCCAGCAGCTTAGGTCAGGGGTCGGAAGATACGCAGTATTTT	CASSLGQGSEDTQYF	-	TRBJ2-3	TRBV7-9	-
TGTGCCAGCAGACCCAGGGGCCCGTACGAGCAGTACTTC	CASRPRGPYEQYF	once	TRBJ2-7	TRBV28	-
TGTGCCAGCAGTTCCGGGACAGGGGAGGAGGCCGGGGAGCTGTTTTTT	CASSSGTGEEAGELFF	-	TRBJ2-2	TRBV28	TRBD1
TGTGCCAGCAGCTTGGGCGGGGGCGCCAGGGGCTCTGGAAACACCATATATTTT	CASSLGGGARGSGNTIYF	once	TRBJ1-3	TRBV5-6	-
TGTGCCAGCAGTCCCGCCGGTGGCTACACCTTC	CASSPAGGYTF	medium-sized	TRBJ1-2	TRBV6-6	-
TGTGCCAGCAGCCCCGAAACCTGGACGGGGAACACTGAAGCTTTCTTT	CASSPETWTGNTEAFF	-	TRBJ1-1	TRBV11-2	-
TGCGCCAGCAGGCGAGGGGGCAATGAGCAGTTCTTC	CASRRGGNEQFF	-	TRBJ2-1	TRBV5-1	-
TGTGCCAGCAGCCCTAACTACCTCAGCACAGATACGCAGTATTTT	CASSPNYLSTDTQYF	few	TRBJ2-3	TRBV7-2	-
TGTGCCAGCAAGGGGACAGCGAGTCTCTACGAGCAGTACTTC	CASKGTASLYEQYF	-	TRBJ2-7	TRBV2	TRBD1
TGCAGCGCCGTAGATCCCGGGATGAACACTGAAGCTTTCTTT	CSAVDPGMNTEAFF	-	TRBJ1-1	TRBV29-1	-
TGTGCCAGCAGCTACACAGGGGCTACCACAGATACGCAGTATTTT	CASSYTGATTDTQYF	-	TRBJ2-3	TRBV9	TRBD1
TGCGCCAGCAGCTTGGAGGCCCGGGGTCCGAACACTGAAGCTTTCTTT	CASSLEARGPNTEAFF	-	TRBJ1-1	TRBV5-1	-
TGTGCCTGGAGTGATTGGCAGACTAGCAATCAGCCCCAGCATTTT	CAWSDWQTSNQPQHF	once	TRBJ1-5	TRBV30	-
TGTGCCAGCAGTCCCAGGACAGTGTTGCCCTACGAGCAGTACTTC	CASSPRTVLPYEQYF	-	TRBJ2-7	TRBV27	-
TGTGCCAGCAGCCGCCTTGACAGGGCTGGCTACACCTTC	CASSRLDRAGYTF	-	TRBJ1-2	TRBV5-6	TRBD1
TGTGCCAGTAGTAGGGGGACAGGGGACGGTCAGCCCCAGCATTTT	CASSRGTGDGQPQHF	-	TRBJ1-5	TRBV19	TRBD1
TGTGCCAGCAGTCCCGAGTGGAACACTGAAGCTTTCTTT	CASSPEWNTEAFF	-	TRBJ1-1	TRBV6-5	-
TGTGCCAGCAGTCCACCACCGGGACGGACCTCTGGGGCCAACGTCCTGACTTTC	CASSPPPGRTSGANVLTF	-	TRBJ2-6	TRBV28	-
TGTGCCAGCAGCTTATTGTCAGGGAAGAAGAGCTACACCTTC	CASSLLSGKKSYTF	-	TRBJ1-2	TRBV7-9	-
TGTGCCAGCAGCTTTACATTGAACACTGAAGCTTTCTTT	CASSFTLNTEAFF	once	TRBJ1-1	TRBV11-3	-
TGTGCCAGCTCACCAGGGTTGAACACTGAAGCTTTCTTT	CASSPGLNTEAFF	-	TRBJ1-1	TRBV18	-
TGTGCCAGCAGTTTCTCTCTAGCCGGGACAGGGAAGTGGGCTGGAAACACCATATATTTT	CASSFSLAGTGKWAGNTIYF	-	TRBJ1-3	TRBV28	TRBD1
TGCGCCAGCAGCTTGAGTGCCCAGGCCTATGGCTACACCTTC	CASSLSAQAYGYTF	-	TRBJ1-2	TRBV5-1	-
TGTGCCAGCAGCAATTTCGGACAGACGAGACGGCCACCCCTCCACTTT	CASSNFGQTRRPPLHF	-	TRBJ1-6	TRBV27	-
TGTGCCAGCAGCCGAACGAACACTGAAGCTTTCTTT	CASSRTNTEAFF	-	TRBJ1-1	TRBV6-5	-
TGTGCCAGCAGCCCAGGGGGCCCCGGGGAGCTGTTTTTT	CASSPGGPGELFF	few	TRBJ2-2	TRBV11-3	TRBD1
TGTGCCAGCAGCGCCTACGGGGATACGCAGTATTTT	CASSAYGDTQYF	-	TRBJ2-3	TRBV7-8	-
TGTGCTAGTGGGTTAGAGAGCGCTTATCAAGAGACCCAGTACTTC	CASGLESAYQETQYF	-	TRBJ2-5	TRBV12-5	-